This entry features one T cell receptor (beta chain) sequence. Its antigen is as yet unknown. Other DNA sequences within the sample encode an identical CDR3. Every isolated RNA sample was fully reverse transcribed, so sequencing captured expressed TCRB transcripts. Assay: immunoSEQ multiplex PCR; the TCRdb copy retains only in-frame clones and omits some. The sample lists fewer than 350,000 clones, approximately 15% occurring once. This sample is part of a study of beta chain features in type 1 diabetes. Background on the study: Patients looked much like healthy donors when it came to age, gender and cell yields. Study-level points and caveats: Patients with Type 1 diabetes showed moderately but significantly shorter TCRB CDR3s in all four CD4+ subsets. Naive, central memory and Treg TCRB repertoires appeared more alike in patients than in healthy donors. Type 1 diabetes patients had VDJ junctions that carried fewer insertions and more deletions.

Purity exceeding 95% was reached by all sorted populations. The germline V gene has CDR1 SGHTA and CDR2 FQGNSA. V shed 5 bases and J 0 bases; nucleotides not matched to a gene: 1. The length of the CDR3 is 15 residues. This sequence joins TRBV7-2 and TRBJ2-1, with 10 bases fitting TRBD2. The sequenced sample was naive CD4+ T cells from blood. The clonotype comes from a man between 18 and 29 years old with type 1 diabetes. CDR3 bases: TGTGCCAGCAGCCCTAGCGGGAGCTCCTACAATGAGCAGTTCTTC. It yields the protein CASSPSGSSYNEQFF.